This T cell receptor beta chain was retrieved from a study of T cell responses to AZD1222 COVID-19 vaccine. Study in general: Timing groups of about 4 and about 12 weeks for second doses were pooled.

Some clones are missing from TCRdb's copy, which holds only in-frame ones; the method was immunoSEQ multiplex PCR. The table includes more than 110,000 clones, roughly nine tenths detected once. Findings and limits, study-wide: Reportedly, nearly half the spike-specific TCRs target unmutated variant regions. Dominant CD4 TCR responses targeted spike regions 160-218 and 743-854. Females made up more of the donors, who were largely white British, and clonal diversity may have come out too low.

To note about this clone: Antigen unknown.

CDR1 is LNHDA and CDR2 is SQIVND in the germline V gene (reference sequence). This CDR3 contains 14 residues. Trimming removed 5 bases from V and 1 base from J, with 12 bases in between. This chain links TRBV19 with TRBJ2-7; TRBD1 might be the D (5 bases). The source material was peripheral blood, sampled on day 0 of AZD1222 vaccination. This sequence originates from an adult in good health. As DNA, the CDR3 is TGTGCCAGTAGTTCTCGAAGACAGTCCTACGAGCAGTACTTC. This codes for CASSSRRQSYEQYF.